This T cell receptor beta chain was recovered during a study of blood T cell repertoires in COVID-19. Whole-study context: Some COVID-19 samples were acute and others convalescent; all came from the United States, Italy and Spain. Sources were T cells, B-cell-depleted T cells, or PBMCs; the material itself was cDNA or gDNA.

Trimming at V came to 4 bases and at J to 1 base, leaving 2 bases not matched to a gene. This CDR3 has 15 amino acids. CDR1 is PRHDT, CDR2 FYEKMQ, per germline (reference sequence). As originally analysed: Amplifying reference gene primers gave estimates of nucleated cell counts. Data came from immunoSEQ multiplex PCR; TCRdb stores just in-frame clones and leaves some out. That table supplies the V and J calls and clone size; D and trimming were determined from the DNA. The sample shows a few hundred thousand clones, 88% of them seen only once. The chain carries TRBV13 and TRBJ2-1; 9 nucleotides align to TRBD1. This clonotype was obtained from a woman aged 70-85 years with COVID-19, enrolled during active disease. Sequenced input: peripheral blood. The CDR3 region has the DNA TGTGCCAGCAGCTCTGGGACAGGGTCCTACAATGAGCAGTTCTTC. Its protein product is CASSSGTGSYNEQFF.